Listed below are T cell receptor beta chains from one sample, sequenced in a study of cytomegalovirus exposure and HLA in healthy donors. Repertoires were generated with immunoSEQ multiplex PCR, while TCRdb's copy carries only in-frame clones and drops some. The table has 200,000 to 250,000 clones, 75% to 95% seen once. The sample taken for sequencing was PBMCs. The receptors were gathered from a woman aged 18-35 years in good health and CMV-seronegative. Each CDR3 is given without its conserved first and last residue. A D gene is named only where the DNA matches it firmly.

NA	TRBV2	TRBJ1-2	ASKFGQTYGYT
TRBD1	TRBV5-1	TRBJ2-7	ASSSGGQGIEQY
TRBD1	TRBV5-1	TRBJ2-1	ASRPGSGTGLYNEQF
TRBD2	TRBV5-6	TRBJ2-7	ASSFELPRLAGVWEQY
NA	TRBV28	TRBJ1-2	ASSFILSGTSRGVTNYGYT
TRBD2	TRBV5-4	TRBJ2-2	ASSLGLAGPVPTGELF
NA	TRBV6-5	TRBJ1-4	ASSYGPRHEKLF
NA	TRBV6-5	TRBJ2-1	ASSYSQGEQF
NA	TRBV4-1	TRBJ2-1	ASSPYGAPGDEQF
TRBD1	TRBV5-1	TRBJ2-3	ASSLVQQGGDTQY
TRBD1	TRBV6-1	TRBJ2-1	ASSGGQGESYNEQF
TRBD1	TRBV29-1	TRBJ2-1	SADIGQGYNEQF
TRBD2	TRBV28	TRBJ2-5	ASSWGFDNGGGTQY
NA	TRBV28	TRBJ1-1	ASSSDRKTEAF
TRBD2	TRBV27	TRBJ2-3	ASSLLGRETDTQY
TRBD2	TRBV4-1	TRBJ2-7	ASSQDQSGRGVGYEQY
TRBD2	TRBV7-9	TRBJ2-3	ASSFGLAGGDTQY
TRBD2	TRBV25-1	TRBJ2-7	ASREAGRSYEQY
NA	TRBV5-1	TRBJ2-2	ASRLSGNTGELF
NA	TRBV7-3	TRBJ2-5	ASSSDSRETQY
NA	TRBV2	TRBJ1-1	ASSVGDTEAF
NA	TRBV27	TRBJ1-6	ASSPQGNNSPLH
TRBD2	TRBV10-2	TRBJ2-1	ASSEIAGGIEQF
NA	TRBV13	TRBJ2-3	ASSLQIGGNTDTQY
NA	TRBV9	TRBJ1-5	ASSPQGVNQPQH
TRBD2	TRBV29-1	TRBJ2-1	SVEAGGRNEQF
TRBD2	TRBV28	TRBJ2-4	ASSLRLAGGVKNIQY
TRBD2	TRBV27	TRBJ2-1	ASRLAGIPYNEQF
NA	TRBV6-1	TRBJ1-1	ASSEWAGMNTEAF
TRBD1	TRBV7-8	TRBJ1-2	ATRHTPLRDRSMGYT
NA	TRBV6-5	TRBJ2-7	ASSRTQGYEQY
NA	TRBV29-1	TRBJ1-2	SVEDLTGSGGGYT
NA	TRBV25-1	TRBJ1-1	ASSAAGRTEAF
NA	TRBV7-9	TRBJ1-5	ASSLVSGGNQPQH
NA	TRBV15	TRBJ1-1	ATSRDSEARVEAF
TRBD2	TRBV5-3	TRBJ2-1	ARSPEGQRERAYNEQF
NA	TRBV6-1	TRBJ1-5	ASSELGGNQPQH
NA	TRBV25-1	TRBJ1-5	ASSDSLGGHQPQH
TRBD2	TRBV7-7	TRBJ2-2	ASSLASGGENGELF
TRBD2	TRBV11-3	TRBJ2-7	ASSLDSGDGEQY
NA	TRBV9	TRBJ2-3	ASSLQITDTQY
TRBD1	TRBV7-9	TRBJ2-3	ASSTRQGGTDTQY
TRBD1	TRBV5-1	TRBJ1-2	ASSLVWGQGGGYT
TRBD1	TRBV5-1	TRBJ2-3	ASSSSLGTGEGDTQY
NA	TRBV18	TRBJ2-1	ASSPAVDSHNEQF
TRBD2	TRBV10-2	TRBJ2-2	ATLFAGGAGELF
NA	TRBV5-1	TRBJ2-1	ASSEGGTARLNEQF
TRBD2	TRBV7-3	TRBJ2-1	ASSLTMAGGDEQF